The rows below give T cell receptor beta chains drawn from one sample of a study of blood T cell repertoires in COVID-19. Clones were read by immunoSEQ multiplex PCR, and TCRdb kept only the in-frame ones, dropping some. The repertoire holds about 80,000 clones, with roughly 76% as singletons. The sequenced material came from peripheral blood. The receptor source for this set is a man between 65 and 80 years old with active or convalescent COVID-19. The CDR3 runs from the conserved cysteine through the conserved F or W.

J: TRBJ2-5; V: TRBV28; CDR3: CASSLQRREKETQYF
J: TRBJ1-5; V: TRBV29-1; CDR3: CSAPRAYNQPQHF
J: TRBJ1-2; V: TRBV3-1/TRBV3-2; CDR3: CASSLGQYYGYTF
J: TRBJ1-3; V: TRBV6-5; CDR3: CACPLRGGGNTIYF
J: TRBJ1-1; V: TRBV28; CDR3: CASSFYGVKNTEAFF
J: TRBJ2-1; V: TRBV11-3; CDR3: CASSLDYSDEQFF
J: TRBJ1-3; V: TRBV5-1; CDR3: CASSSGTSSGNTIYF
J: TRBJ1-5; V: TRBV27; CDR3: CASSWGGEGQPQHF
J: TRBJ2-7; V: TRBV7-2; CDR3: CASSYSTHPGQNYEQYF
J: TRBJ1-2; V: TRBV6-5; CDR3: CASSYTDRSYGYTF
J: TRBJ1-3; V: TRBV6-5; CDR3: CASLTGASGNTIYF
J: TRBJ2-7; V: TRBV5-6; CDR3: CASSLTGTGSEQYF
J: TRBJ1-1; V: TRBV6-6; CDR3: CASSPTGGTEAFF
J: TRBJ2-1; V: TRBV4-1; CDR3: CASSQGGDRGQQFF
J: TRBJ2-1; V: TRBV6-6; CDR3: CASSYLGGGAPNEQFF
J: TRBJ2-3; V: TRBV10-1; CDR3: CARLTRGGDTQYF
J: TRBJ2-7; V: TRBV9; CDR3: CASSVEGDPFREQYF
J: TRBJ2-1; V: TRBV4-2; CDR3: CASSQVPSGFGNSYNEQFF
J: TRBJ1-2; V: TRBV2; CDR3: CASSAGQGGGYTF
J: TRBJ2-1; V: TRBV6-5; CDR3: CASSYPRQGGNEQFF
J: TRBJ2-5; V: TRBV2; CDR3: CASRAKGIGGSQETQYF
J: TRBJ1-5; V: TRBV19; CDR3: CASSFSGGPQPQHF
J: TRBJ2-5; V: TRBV28; CDR3: CASSSSGETQYF
J: TRBJ1-5; V: TRBV11-2; CDR3: CASSFQNHQPQHF
J: TRBJ2-5; V: TRBV5-1; CDR3: CASSLFGSQETQYF
J: TRBJ1-6; V: TRBV18; CDR3: CASSSTGVSPLHF
J: TRBJ2-7; V: TRBV18; CDR3: CASSPPSGYHEQYF
J: TRBJ1-2; V: TRBV7-9; CDR3: CASSLGNGGNYGYTF
J: TRBJ1-1; V: TRBV28; CDR3: CASITGLEAFF
J: TRBJ1-2; V: TRBV27; CDR3: CASSLMGLQSYGYTF
J: TRBJ1-1; V: TRBV29-1; CDR3: CSVVGQGREAFF
J: TRBJ1-5; V: TRBV6-5; CDR3: CASSFRGNQPQHF
J: TRBJ2-5; V: TRBV7-2; CDR3: CASSPRVETQYF
J: TRBJ1-5; V: TRBV2; CDR3: CASSKLGQVGQPQHF
J: TRBJ1-1; V: TRBV28; CDR3: CASTEVDRVTEAFF
J: TRBJ2-5; V: TRBV30; CDR3: CAWGRQETQYF
J: TRBJ1-2; V: TRBV7-8; CDR3: CASSGGRNYGYTF
J: TRBJ2-3; V: TRBV7-9; CDR3: CASSSNGADTQYF
J: TRBJ2-6; V: TRBV30; CDR3: CAWDRGFGANVLTF
J: TRBJ2-7; V: TRBV5-8; CDR3: CASSSGTTYEQYF
J: TRBJ2-5; V: TRBV2; CDR3: CASRDSGGGETQYF
J: TRBJ2-2; V: TRBV19; CDR3: CASSLNGGGNAGELFF
J: TRBJ1-6; V: TRBV2; CDR3: CASNGLPGGSPLHF
J: TRBJ1-3; V: TRBV19; CDR3: CASSTQGAGNTIYF
J: TRBJ2-5; V: TRBV7-3; CDR3: CASSPSLQRGVETQYF
J: TRBJ1-1; V: TRBV10-3; CDR3: CAISQGDTEAFF
J: TRBJ1-2; V: TRBV28; CDR3: CASSRNYGYTF
J: TRBJ1-2; V: TRBV28; CDR3: CASSTPGTMVYGYTF
J: TRBJ1-3; V: TRBV19; CDR3: CASDKQGLSGNTIYF
J: TRBJ1-1; V: TRBV6-5; CDR3: CASSPEGTEAFF
J: TRBJ2-2; V: TRBV4-1; CDR3: CASSQGSANTGELFF
J: TRBJ1-2; V: TRBV5-1; CDR3: CASSLGQTYGYTF
J: TRBJ2-2; V: TRBV28; CDR3: CASLNAGRDGELFF
J: TRBJ2-7; V: TRBV28; CDR3: CASRHGGTLYEQYF
J: TRBJ1-5; V: TRBV7-9; CDR3: CASSLFAGQGNQPQHF
J: TRBJ2-6; V: TRBV28; CDR3: CASSPVGTSGANVLTF